These 9 T cell receptor beta chains originate from one sample sequenced in a study of early T cells in non-severe SARS-CoV-2 infection. TCRdb itself ran the 5' RACE reads through MiXCR, one entry per CDR3 protein. The sample consists of some 60,000 distinct CDR3 sequences, roughly 10% of them appearing once. Sequencing was performed on whole blood. The receptors shown here come from an adult who was a healthcare worker with PCR-confirmed SARS-CoV-2 infection or an uninfected control (not recorded which).

As to this clonotype: A much larger clone lies a single base off, so this may be a read error. The V call is TRBV6-1, the J call TRBJ2-7; D gene unclear. The V end was cut by 8 bases, the J end by 6 bases, with 14 bases between. CDR3 length: 12 residues. Per germline, CDR1 MNHNS and CDR2 SASEGT. DNA of the CDR3: TGTGCCAGCTCCCCAGCCCTCTGCGAGCAGTACTTC. Protein: CASSPALCEQYF.

This clonotype was observed many times. This chain uses TRBV7-8 with TRBJ2-2; D is possibly TRBD2 (6 bases). The CDR3 is 17 residues long. Germline V lookup: CDR1 SGHVS, CDR2 FQNEAQ. V gave up 2 bases and J gave up 2 bases, with 15 bases separating them. In DNA form, the CDR3 reads TGTGCCAGCAGCTTACTTGGGACTTCACATAACACCGGGGAGCTGTTTTTT. It translates to CASSLLGTSHNTGELFF.

This clonotype came up many times. The V and J genes are TRBV24-1 and TRBJ1-5; D not certain. The V gene's germline CDR1 is KGHDR and CDR2 SFDVKD. The CDR3 contains 14 residues. Trimming removed 5 bases from V and 0 bases from J, with 7 bases in between. CDR3 DNA sequence: TGTGCCACCAGTGGCAGCTATAGCAATCAGCCCCAGCATTTT. Residues: CATSGSYSNQPQHF.

The V gene is TRBV6-6, the J gene TRBJ2-3; D not certain. V was cut by 2 bases and J by 2 bases, with 5 bases left in between. The CDR3 length is 13 residues. The V gene's germline CDR1 is MNHNY and CDR2 SVGAGI (reference sequence). The CDR3 nucleotides are TGTGCCAGCAGTTACATAGCCACAGATACGCAGTATTTT. It translates to CASSYIATDTQYF.

This clonotype was recorded a few times. V usage is TRBV12-3 or TRBV12-4 and J usage is TRBJ2-7; D unresolved. V gave up 5 bases and J gave up 2 bases, with 10 bases separating them. This CDR3 contains 13 residues. This CDR3 reads CASSLMGTYEQYF. The CDR3 DNA is TGTGCCAGCAGTCTAATGGGGACCTACGAGCAGTACTTC.

V gene TRBV7-3 combines with J gene TRBJ2-3; maybe TRBD2 (5 bases). The CDR3 has 15 residues. V shed 0 bases and J shed 5 bases, with 12 bases lying between them. Germline assignment: CDR1 SGHTA and CDR2 FQGTGA. The CDR3 DNA reads as TGTGCCAGCAGCTTAACGACTAACGTGGGAGATACGCAGTATTTT. This encodes CASSLTTNVGDTQYF.

This clonotype came up a few times. The chain recombines TRBV2 with TRBJ2-7; no firm D call. Per germline, CDR1 SNHLY and CDR2 FYNNEI. The germline V and J ends were trimmed by 6 bases and 3 bases, with 12 bases remaining between them. This CDR3 contains 13 residues. The CDR3 DNA reads TGTGCCAGCAGAGAGACGTTTGACTACGAGCAGTACTTC. Protein product: CASRETFDYEQYF.

The sample holds many counts of this clonotype. V and J are TRBV12-3 or TRBV12-4 and TRBJ2-6; D remains ambiguous. The length of the CDR3 is 13 residues. V was trimmed by 6 bases and J by 0 bases, leaving 3 bases between them. The DNA of the CDR3 is TGTGCCAGCAGGAGCTCTGGGGCCAACGTCCTGACTTTC. As protein: CASRSSGANVLTF.

At least ten counts were recorded for this clonotype. The CDR3 nucleotides are TGCAGTGCTGGCCGGGGACACAGTGTATACCCTGAAGCTTTCTTT. Translated: CSAGRGHSVYPEAFF. The chain combines TRBV20-1 with TRBJ1-1, with a weak D call TRBD1 (6 bases). This CDR3 region has 15 residues. Germline-derived CDR1 and CDR2 are DFQATT and SNEGSKA (reference sequence). Trimming stripped 5 bases from V and 6 bases from J, with 22 bases between.